Following are 9 T cell receptor beta chains from one sample sequenced in a study of cytomegalovirus exposure and HLA in healthy donors. Researchers ran the PCR with 60 Vbeta and 13 Jbeta primers. Using immunoSEQ multiplex PCR, the repertoire was profiled, and TCRdb retains in-frame clones only, with some absent. This table holds about 120,000 clones, 83% found once. Sequences were obtained from PBMCs. These receptors came from a woman between 40 and 50 years old in good health and CMV-seropositive.

The J gene is TRBJ2-3, the V gene TRBV11-2; 11 bases match TRBD2. V trimming: 1 base; J trimming: 4 bases; junction bases outside the gene matches: 4. Germline CDR1 is SGHAT and CDR2 is FQNNGV. The CDR3 is made up of 16 amino acids. The DNA of the CDR3 is TGTGCCAGCAGCTTAGGAACTAGCGGGAGTGCAGATACGCAGTATTTT. It codes for CASSLGTSGSADTQYF.

The chain links TRBV11-2 to TRBJ2-7, with D tentatively TRBD1 (6 bases). Trimming took 1 base from V and 5 from J, leaving 9 bases between them. Germline loops: CDR1 SGHAT, CDR2 FQNNGV. The CDR3 contains 13 residues. This CDR3 reads CASSLGGQNEQYF. As DNA, the CDR3 is TGTGCCAGCAGCTTAGGCGGACAGAACGAGCAGTACTTC.

The chain has TRBV19 and TRBJ2-7; a weak D match, TRBD2 (7 bases). V lost 5 bases to trimming and J lost 3 bases, with 23 bases between them. The CDR3 is made up of 17 amino acids. Germline CDR1 and CDR2: LNHDA and SQIVND (reference sequence). The CDR3 region is CASSPSVGGQGGYEQYF. CDR3 DNA sequence: TGTGCCAGTAGTCCCTCCGTGGGGGGGCAAGGGGGCTACGAGCAGTACTTC.

The rearrangement joins TRBV29-1 to TRBJ2-5; 13 nucleotides line up with TRBD2. After removal of 1 base from V and 2 bases from J, the junction contained 4 bases not matched to a gene. This CDR3 is 16 amino acids long. CDR1 and CDR2 from the germline V gene are SQVTM and ANQGSEA. This CDR3 is CSVEGLAGGGQETQYF. Here the CDR3 DNA reads TGCAGCGTTGAAGGACTAGCGGGAGGAGGGCAAGAGACCCAGTACTTC.

DNA of the CDR3: TGTGCCAGCAGCGTAGAGGGGCGGAGCTCCTACAATGAGCAGTTCTTC. This gives the protein CASSVEGRSSYNEQFF. The chain has TRBV9 and TRBJ2-1; tentatively, D is TRBD1 (5 bases). This CDR3 has 16 amino acids. Trimming took 0 bases from V and 0 from J, leaving 10 bases between them. Germline CDR1 reads SGDLS; CDR2 reads YYNGEE.

This clone was seen more than once but under ten times. The chain joins TRBV19 to TRBJ2-1; 8 bases map to TRBD1. The CDR3 contains 13 residues. Per the germline V gene, CDR1 is LNHDA and CDR2 is SQIVND (reference sequence). Trimming cost V 4 bases and J 11 bases; bases outside gene matches: 7. The CDR3 DNA follows: TGTGCCAGTAGTACAAGGGACAGGTGCAAGCAGTTCTTC. Its translation is CASSTRDRCKQFF. The whole variable domain, filled in from reference TRBV19 and TRBJ2-1, reads DGGITQSPKYLFRKEGQNVTLSCEQNLNHDAMYWYRQDPGQGLRLIYYSQIVNDFQKGDIAEGYSVSREKKESFPLTVTSAQKNPTAFYLCASSTRDRCKQFFGPGTRLTVL.

The CDR3 region has the DNA TGTGCCAGCAGCCCCCTCCGCACCGGGGAGCTGTTTTTT. Amino acid sequence: CASSPLRTGELFF. V gene TRBV11-3 combines with J gene TRBJ2-2, with D uncertain. Trimming shortened V by 5 bases and J by 4 bases, and 8 bases separated the two germline ends. The CDR3 covers 13 residues. Germline CDR1 SGHNT, CDR2 YENEEA.

A single count supports this clone. The V and J genes are TRBV28 and TRBJ1-2; D uncertain. The V and J ends lost 5 bases and 7 bases respectively, with 11 bases between them. The CDR3 totals 12 residues. Germline V lookup: CDR1 MDHEN, CDR2 SYDVKM. The CDR3 DNA follows: TGTGCCAGCAGTCTGACGACTGGTGGCTACACCTTC. This encodes CASSLTTGGYTF.

CDR3 protein: CASSSDLRGETQYF. The DNA for the CDR3 is TGCGCCAGCAGCTCGGACCTTAGGGGAGAGACCCAGTACTTC. The V call is TRBV5-1, the J call TRBJ2-5; TRBD1 is a possible D gene (5 bases). The CDR3 runs to 14 residues. V was pared by 3 bases and J by 4 bases, with 13 bases between. Looked up from germline, CDR1 is SGHRS and CDR2 is YFSETQ.